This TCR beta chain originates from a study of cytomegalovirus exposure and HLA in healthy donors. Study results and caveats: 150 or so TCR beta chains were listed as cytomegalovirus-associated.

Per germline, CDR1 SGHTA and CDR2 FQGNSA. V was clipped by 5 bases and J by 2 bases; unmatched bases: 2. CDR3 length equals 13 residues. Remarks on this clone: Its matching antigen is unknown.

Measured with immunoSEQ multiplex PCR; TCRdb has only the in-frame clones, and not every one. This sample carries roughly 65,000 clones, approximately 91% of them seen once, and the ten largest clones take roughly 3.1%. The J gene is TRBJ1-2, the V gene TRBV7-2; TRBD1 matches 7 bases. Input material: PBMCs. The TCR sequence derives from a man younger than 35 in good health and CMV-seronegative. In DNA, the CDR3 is TGTGCCAGCAGCCCACAGGGGAACTATGGCTACACCTTC. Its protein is CASSPQGNYGYTF.